Detailed here is one TCR beta chain. Its target is unknown. The amount of total RNA extracted per sample was at least 5 micrograms. Primers used in a second PCR of about 7 to 12 cycles were a sample-barcoded 5' primer and a J-beta primer mix. MiXCR, run by TCRdb on the 5' RACE reads, gives a single entry per CDR3 protein. The sample records 600,000 to 850,000 distinct CDR3 sequences, roughly 43% being singletons. The data derive from a study of blood T cells in healthy people across ages. Study observations and caveats: Per million T cells, TCR beta diversity dropped about linearly as age rose.

CDR1 is DFQATT, CDR2 SNEGSKA, per germline (reference sequence). Trimming pared 5 bases from V and 4 bases from J, leaving 11 bases between. CDR3 length: 12 residues. The sample comprised blood. The sequence derives from a woman aged 55-75 years in good health. V and J are TRBV20-1 and TRBJ2-5; D not resolved. The CDR3 loop is CSAPDTGETQYF. The DNA for the CDR3 is TGCAGTGCTCCCGATACCGGAGAGACCCAGTACTTC.